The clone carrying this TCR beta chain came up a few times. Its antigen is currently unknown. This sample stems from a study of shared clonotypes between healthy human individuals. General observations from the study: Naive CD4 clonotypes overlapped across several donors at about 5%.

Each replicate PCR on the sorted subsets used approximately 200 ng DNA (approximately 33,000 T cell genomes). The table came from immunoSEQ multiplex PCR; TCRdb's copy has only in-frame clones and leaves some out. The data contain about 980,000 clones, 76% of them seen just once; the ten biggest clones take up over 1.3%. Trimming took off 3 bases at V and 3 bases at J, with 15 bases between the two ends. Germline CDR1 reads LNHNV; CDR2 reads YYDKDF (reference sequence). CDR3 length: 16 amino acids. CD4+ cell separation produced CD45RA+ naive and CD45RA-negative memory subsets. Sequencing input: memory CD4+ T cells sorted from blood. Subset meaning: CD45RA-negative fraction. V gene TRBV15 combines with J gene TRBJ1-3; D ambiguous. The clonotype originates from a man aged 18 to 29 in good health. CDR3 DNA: TGTGCCACCAGCAGCGAGATCCATTCCAGTGGAAACACCATATATTTT. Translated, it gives CATSSEIHSSGNTIYF.